The 31 T cell receptor beta chains listed next were all sequenced from one sample in a study of T cell repertoires in cytomegalovirus infection. TCRdb analysed the reads with MiXCR anew, one entry per CDR3 protein. The sample records approximately 310,000 distinct CDR3 sequences, about 25% being singletons. These TCRs are of unknown antigen specificity. The source material was cultured PBMCs, sampled from culture after CMV antigen stimulation. All receptors derive from a human donor in good health (CMV status not recorded). Some clones in this sample may be carry-over from other donors' samples.

This clonotype was detected a few times. The genes are TRBV7-2 and TRBJ2-5; no reliable D call. Trimming took off 5 bases at V and 5 bases at J, with 9 bases between the two ends. Germline-derived CDR1 and CDR2 are SGHTA and FQGNSA. The length of the CDR3 is 12 residues. Written as DNA, the CDR3 is TGTGCCAGCAGCCCCGACACCGAGACCCAGTACTTC. It is translated as CASSPDTETQYF. The full variable domain, rest sourced from reference TRBV7-2 and TRBJ2-5, is GAGVSQSPSNKVTEKGKDVELRCDPISGHTALYWYRQSLGQGLEFLIYFQGNSAPDKSGLPSDRFSAERTGGSVSTLTIQRTQQEDSAVYLCASSPDTETQYFGPGTRLLVL.

This clonotype has a handful of counts. The chain uses TRBV7-2 and TRBJ1-5; 8 bases map to TRBD1. CDR1 is SGHTA and CDR2 is FQGNSA in the germline V gene. The J segment lost 0 bases and the V segment lost 8 bases, leaving 12 bases of the junction unmatched. This CDR3 has 17 residues. The CDR3, as DNA: TGTGCCAGCCAAGGAGGACAGGGCCCATATAGCAATCAGCCCCAGCATTTT. Residues: CASQGGQGPYSNQPQHF.

The rearrangement uses TRBV4-3 and TRBJ1-4; TRBD1 might be the D (6 bases). The CDR3 has 16 amino acids. Germline CDR1 LGHNA, CDR2 YSLEER. The V gene lost 3 bases and the J gene lost 3 bases, with 14 bases spanning the gap. In DNA form, the CDR3 reads TGCGCCAGCAGCCAGTACTACAGGGTCTCTAATGAAAAACTGTTTTTT. This gives the protein CASSQYYRVSNEKLFF.

This clonotype came up many times. The chain uses TRBV7-2 and TRBJ1-4; D is uncertain. V gave up 5 bases and J gave up 0 bases, with 13 bases separating them. The CDR3 runs to 16 residues. Germline lookup yields CDR1 SGHTA and CDR2 FQGNSA. This chain's CDR3 is CASSRGTVATNEKLFF. The DNA for the CDR3 is TGTGCCAGCAGCCGGGGAACAGTTGCAACTAATGAAAAACTGTTTTTT.

This clonotype was seen a few times. This sequence joins TRBV20-1 and TRBJ2-7; perhaps D is TRBD1 or TRBD2 (5 bases each). Trimming cost V 3 bases and J 0 bases, with 9 bases left between them. The length of the CDR3 is 13 residues. Germline values: CDR1 DFQATT, CDR2 SNEGSKA (reference sequence). The CDR3 nucleotides are TGCAGTGCTAGTCGGGACGGCTCCTACGAGCAGTACTTC. Protein: CSASRDGSYEQYF.

This clonotype was counted a few times. The gene calls are TRBV7-9 and TRBJ2-7; D remains ambiguous. The germline gives CDR1 SEHNR, CDR2 FQNEAQ (reference sequence). This CDR3 contains 17 residues. Trimming shortened V by 5 bases and J by 3 bases, and 23 bases separated the two germline ends. CDR3: CASSPQTLTPLDYEQYV. In DNA, the CDR3 is TGTGCCAGCAGCCCCCAGACACTGACCCCACTTGACTACGAGCAGTACGTC.

The CDR3 DNA is TGTGCCTCCTTAGACAGGGACTACAATGAGCAGTTCTTC. It codes for CASLDRDYNEQFF. The chain has TRBV19 and TRBJ2-1; 7 bases are shared with TRBD1. CDR1 and CDR2 (germline): LNHDA, SQIVND (reference sequence). The CDR3 runs to 13 residues. The junction had 7 bases not matched to a gene; V was cut back by 11 bases and J by 3 bases.

This clonotype was observed many times. CDR3 sequence reads: CASRGLGEANVLTF. The CDR3 DNA follows: TGTGCCAGCCGCGGACTAGGAGAGGCCAACGTCCTGACTTTC. V and J are TRBV25-1 and TRBJ2-6; 7 bases match TRBD2. Germline V gives CDR1 MGHDK, CDR2 SYGVNS. V dropped 8 bases and J dropped 6; count of bases not matched to a gene: 7. CDR3 length equals 14 residues.

At least ten counts were recorded for this clonotype. This chain links TRBV7-2 with TRBJ2-3, with 10 bases aligning to TRBD2. Germline trimming cut 8 bases from V and 5 bases from J; bases unmatched to any gene: 10. In germline, CDR1 is SGHTA, CDR2 FQGNSA. The CDR3 loop spans 15 amino acids. CDR3 coding DNA: TGTGCCAGCCGCCTTAGCGGGAGGTCAGAAGATACGCAGTATTTT. Translated: CASRLSGRSEDTQYF.

Of note for this clonotype: Relative to the germline gene, one junction end is altered; a read error may explain this. The chain recombines TRBV19 with TRBJ2-7; TRBD1 is a possible D gene (6 bases). The CDR3 consists of 16 residues. Germline-derived CDR1 and CDR2 are LNHDA and SQIVND (reference sequence). The CDR3 spells CAGSTGQRRTPYEQYF. As DNA, the CDR3 is TGTGCCGGTAGTACCGGACAGCGACGAACCCCCTACGAGCAGTACTTC.

This clonotype appeared many times. The chain recombines TRBV7-6 with TRBJ2-7; 9 positions match TRBD2. Per germline, CDR1 SGHVS and CDR2 FNYEAQ. CDR3 length: 17 amino acids. After removal of 3 bases from V and 0 bases from J, the junction contained 9 bases not matched to a gene. The CDR3 sequence is CASSFGSGGRSSYEQYF. The CDR3 region has the DNA TGTGCCAGCAGCTTCGGTAGCGGGGGTAGAAGCTCCTACGAGCAGTACTTC.

This clonotype has a count of ten or more. This sequence joins TRBV20-1 and TRBJ1-1; D is unclear. CDR1 and CDR2 (germline): DFQATT, SNEGSKA (reference sequence). V was shortened by 0 bases and J by 11 bases, with 16 bases between the two germline ends. The CDR3 length is 13 residues. The CDR3 sequence is CSARDLVGPNAFF. The CDR3 nucleotides read TGCAGTGCTAGAGATTTAGTAGGGCCGAACGCTTTCTTT.

This clonotype showed up just a few times. V usage is TRBV28 and J usage is TRBJ1-2; 12 bases align to TRBD1. This CDR3 contains 16 residues. Germline assignment: CDR1 MDHEN and CDR2 SYDVKM. V was pared by 4 bases and J by 4 bases, with 7 bases of the junction left unmatched. The CDR3 reads CASSSGTGGFSYGYTF. DNA for the CDR3: TGTGCCAGCAGTTCGGGGACAGGGGGCTTCTCCTATGGCTACACCTTC.

This sequence joins TRBV20-1 and TRBJ2-1; 12 nucleotides line up with TRBD2. The CDR3 length is 15 residues. Germline loops: CDR1 DFQATT, CDR2 SNEGSKA (reference sequence). V gave up 6 bases and J gave up 7 bases; unmatched junction bases: 10. The CDR3 loop reads CSARLAGGPSNEQFF. The CDR3 DNA follows: TGCAGTGCACGTCTAGCGGGAGGGCCAAGTAATGAGCAGTTCTTC.

In its sample, this clonotype was seen a few times. The V gene is TRBV15, the J gene TRBJ2-3; D might be TRBD2 (6 bases). V shed 5 bases and J shed 0 bases, with 12 bases lying between them. This CDR3 contains 15 residues. CDR1 is LNHNV and CDR2 is YYDKDF in the germline V gene (reference sequence). The CDR3 DNA reads as TGTGCCACCAGCCCTGGGACTTCTAGCACAGATACGCAGTATTTT. It is translated as CATSPGTSSTDTQYF.

There are many counts of this clonotype. This chain uses TRBV7-9 with TRBJ1-4; tentative D call: TRBD1 (6 bases). Trimming stripped 5 bases from V and 6 bases from J, with 13 bases between. There are 14 residues in the CDR3. Germline CDR1 and CDR2: SEHNR and FQNEAQ (reference sequence). The CDR3: CASSKGDTDEKLFF. CDR3 DNA sequence: TGTGCCAGCAGCAAAGGGGACACGGATGAAAAACTGTTTTTT.

This clonotype was seen a few times. The V gene is TRBV20-1, the J gene TRBJ2-3; 8 nucleotides match TRBD2. Trimming at V came to 0 bases and at J to 3 bases, leaving 8 bases not matched to a gene. Germline V lookup: CDR1 DFQATT, CDR2 SNEGSKA (reference sequence). The CDR3 is 16 residues long. The CDR3 DNA reads as TGCAGTGCTAGAGAAGGTAGCGGGAAGAGGACAGATACGCAGTATTTT. This gives the protein CSAREGSGKRTDTQYF.

V is TRBV20-1 and J is TRBJ2-5, with D unclear. V was cut by 5 bases and J by 1 base, with 14 bases left in between. Germline V gene sequence: CDR1 DFQATT, CDR2 SNEGSKA (reference sequence). The length of the CDR3 is 14 residues. The CDR3 nucleotides are TGCAGTGCTCCTGACACCAGGACCCAAGAGACCCAGTACTTC. It is translated as CSAPDTRTQETQYF.

This clonotype was recorded many times. The gene calls are TRBV5-4 and TRBJ1-1; perhaps TRBD1 as D (6 bases). Germline loops: CDR1 SGHNT, CDR2 YYREEE (reference sequence). Trimming stripped 6 bases from V and 4 bases from J, with 19 bases between. The CDR3 is 15 amino acids. CDR3 sequence reads: CASTPGGGWSTEAFF. The CDR3 nucleotides are TGTGCCAGCACTCCCGGGGGGGGCTGGAGCACTGAAGCTTTCTTT.

About this clonotype: This CDR3 is missing its conserved last phenylalanine or tryptophan, likely due to a read error. The V call is TRBV7-2, the J call TRBJ1-5; no clear D. Trimming pared 4 bases from V and 0 bases from J, leaving 7 bases between. The CDR3 totals 14 residues. In germline, CDR1 is SGHTA, CDR2 FQGNSA. The CDR3 sequence is CASSYISSNQPQHL. As DNA, the CDR3 is TGTGCCAGCAGCTATATAAGTAGCAATCAGCCCCAGCATTTG.

In nucleotides, the CDR3 is TGTGCCAGCAGTTTGGTCAAGGACACTGAAGCTTTCTTT. This translates into CASSLVKDTEAFF. This chain joins TRBV12-3 or TRBV12-4 and TRBJ1-1; D gene ambiguous. The CDR3 totals 13 residues. The ends were cut back, 3 bases at V and 3 bases at J, with 8 bases in the middle.

The chain couples TRBV30 to TRBJ1-2; D remains unclear. Germline CDR1 is GTSNPN and CDR2 is SVGIG (reference sequence). The CDR3 has 13 residues. V lost 2 bases to trimming and J lost 4 bases, with 11 bases between them. DNA for the CDR3: TGTGCCTGGAGTACAGCCAGCCCCTATGGCTACACCTTC. This encodes CAWSTASPYGYTF.

The V gene is TRBV6-1, the J gene TRBJ2-2; either TRBD1 or TRBD2 may supply D (5 bases each). The V end lost 6 bases, the J end lost 5 bases, and 13 bases lay between the germline ends. The CDR3 contains 14 residues. Germline V gives CDR1 MNHNS, CDR2 SASEGT. The CDR3 spells CASRAVGETGELFF. CDR3 DNA: TGTGCCAGCAGAGCGGTAGGGGAAACCGGGGAGCTGTTTTTT.

The chain is built from TRBV12-3 or TRBV12-4 and TRBJ2-7, with a weak D call TRBD2 (6 bases). This CDR3 is built from 14 residues. The V gene lost 6 bases and the J gene lost 3 bases, with 15 bases spanning the gap. The CDR3 DNA follows: TGTGCCAGCAGGGGAGGTCCCGACCTCTACGAGCAGTACTTC. Translation: CASRGGPDLYEQYF.

This clonotype was observed a handful of times. V is TRBV12-3 or TRBV12-4 and J is TRBJ2-7; D perhaps matches TRBD2 (6 bases). V lost 6 bases to trimming and J lost 5 bases, with 14 bases between them. CDR3 size: 13 residues. CDR3 nucleotides: TGTGCCAGCAGCCTGTCCACGGGGGACGAGCAGTACGTC. Encoded protein: CASSLSTGDEQYV.

The chain uses TRBV12-3 or TRBV12-4 and TRBJ1-1, with D possibly being TRBD1 (5 bases). The V gene lost 7 bases and the J gene lost 0 bases, with 12 bases spanning the gap. CDR3 length: 14 amino acids. Here the CDR3 reads CASTHGGMNTEAFF. As DNA, the CDR3 is TGTGCCAGCACCCATGGGGGGATGAACACTGAAGCTTTCTTT.

This clonotype was seen repeatedly, ten times or more. The chain is built from TRBV7-2 and TRBJ1-2; D not resolved. V lost 1 base and J 3 bases, leaving 9 bases between the germline ends. Looked up from germline, CDR1 is SGHTA and CDR2 is FQGNSA. The CDR3 loop spans 14 amino acids. In DNA, the CDR3 is TGTGCCAGCAGCTTAGATACGGCTTACTATGGCTACACCTTC. As protein: CASSLDTAYYGYTF.

The V and J genes are TRBV11-2 and TRBJ2-7; D may be TRBD2 (5 bases). V was pared by 5 bases and J by 5 bases, with 19 bases between. The CDR3 covers 15 residues. The germline gives CDR1 SGHAT, CDR2 FQNNGV. The CDR3: CASSPQQTTRDEQYF. The CDR3 coding sequence is TGTGCCAGCAGCCCACAACAGACTACCCGGGACGAGCAGTACTTC.

The chain links TRBV11-1 to TRBJ2-7; D is uncertain. The CDR3 contains 13 residues. Trimming shortened V by 6 bases and J by 6 bases, and 15 bases separated the two germline ends. CDR1 is SGHAT, CDR2 FQDESV, per germline (reference sequence). The chain's CDR3 is CASSRRLDTEQYF. As DNA, the CDR3 is TGTGCCAGCAGTCGAAGACTCGACACCGAGCAGTACTTC.

The V call is TRBV6-5, the J call TRBJ2-1; 11 positions match TRBD2. The CDR3 sequence is 16 residues long. CDR1 and CDR2 (germline): MNHEY, SVGAGI. After removal of 5 bases from V and 5 bases from J, the junction contained 8 bases not matched to a gene. CDR3 bases: TGTGCCAGCAGTACAAGGACTAGCGGGCTAGACAATGAGCAGTTCTTC. Amino acids: CASSTRTSGLDNEQFF.

The V call is TRBV7-9, the J call TRBJ2-7; D call uncertain. CDR1 and CDR2 from the germline V gene are SEHNR and FQNEAQ (reference sequence). Trimming took off 5 bases at V and 1 base at J, with 15 bases between the two ends. The CDR3 has 15 amino acids. As DNA, the CDR3 is TGTGCCAGCAGCATCCAAAATTGGGGATCCTACGAGCAGTACTTC. Protein sequence: CASSIQNWGSYEQYF.